This T cell receptor beta chain was recorded in a study of graft-versus-host responses after intestinal transplantation. The wider study: Induction with anti-thymocyte globulin, then tacrolimus and steroids for roughly three years, was given to all recipients.

The table came from immunoSEQ multiplex PCR; TCRdb's copy has only in-frame clones and leaves some out. This table has around 45,000 clones, 80% to 95% appearing once. The CDR3 length is 15 residues. The junction had 7 bases not matched to a gene; V was cut back by 3 bases and J by 1 base. CDR1 is SGDLS, CDR2 YYNGEE, per germline. General study points: Marrow from the recipient contained GvH clones, some of which had appeared first in ileum or blood.

A note on this clone: The target antigen is unknown.

The input for sequencing was unstimulated CD4+ T cells sorted from spleen or lymph node cells, taken before transplant. This sequence was found in a human donor who was the organ donor for an intestinal transplant. This rearrangement joins TRBV9 to TRBJ2-7; 7 bases are shared with TRBD1. The CDR3, as DNA: TGTGCCAGCAGCGCCGGGACAGCGCATTCCTACGAGCAGTACTTC. This sequence encodes CASSAGTAHSYEQYF.